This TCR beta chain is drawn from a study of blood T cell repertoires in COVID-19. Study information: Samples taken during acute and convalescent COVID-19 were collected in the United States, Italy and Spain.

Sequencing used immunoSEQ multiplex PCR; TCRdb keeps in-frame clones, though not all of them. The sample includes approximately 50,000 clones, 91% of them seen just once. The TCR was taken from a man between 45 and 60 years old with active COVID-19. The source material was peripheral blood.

Here the CDR3 reads CASNELAGSETQYF. The CDR3, as DNA: TGCGCCAGCAACGAACTAGCGGGGTCGGAGACCCAGTACTTC. The chain couples TRBV5-1 to TRBJ2-5; TRBD2 matches at 10 bases. CDR3 length equals 14 residues. V shed 6 bases, J shed 5 bases, and the junction held 7 bases outside the gene matches. Germline lookup yields CDR1 SGHRS and CDR2 YFSETQ.